Listed below are T cell receptor beta chains from one sample, sequenced in a study of blood T cell repertoires in COVID-19. Generated by immunoSEQ multiplex PCR, the TCRdb table keeps only in-frame clones and is missing some. The sample gives about 62,000 clones, more than 80% of which show up once; 1.3% is in the top ten. The material sequenced was peripheral blood. These receptor sequences come from a woman older than 75 with acute or convalescent COVID-19. Each CDR3 is given with its conserved first and last residue. The order of the fields is V gene, CDR3 length, D gene, clone size, J gene, CDR3 protein, CDR3 DNA. A D gene is named only where the DNA matches it firmly. Not all rows give a size; the values are once, few, many and, for expanded clones, a class.

V: TRBV12-3/TRBV12-4
length: 13
D: NA
size: NA
J: TRBJ1-2
CDR3: CASSPQSGYGYTF
DNA: TGTGCCAGCAGTCCGCAGTCAGGGTATGGCTACACCTTC

V: TRBV5-1
length: 19
D: TRBD2
size: NA
J: TRBJ2-2
CDR3: CASSSARGLAGGRTGELFF
DNA: TGCGCCAGCAGCTCAGCACGGGGACTAGCGGGAGGTCGCACCGGGGAGCTGTTTTTT

V: TRBV11-3
length: 14
D: TRBD2
size: once
J: TRBJ2-5
CDR3: CASSFSGSQETQYF
DNA: TGTGCCAGCAGCTTTAGCGGGAGCCAAGAGACCCAGTACTTC

V: TRBV4-1
length: 16
D: TRBD1
size: NA
J: TRBJ1-1
CDR3: CASSHEGTGISREAFF
DNA: TGCGCCAGCAGCCACGAAGGGACAGGGATTTCCCGTGAAGCTTTCTTT

V: TRBV25-1
length: 15
D: NA
size: NA
J: TRBJ1-3
CDR3: CASRDLAQKGNTIYF
DNA: TGTGCCAGCCGCGATTTGGCACAGAAAGGAAACACCATATATTTT

V: TRBV7-9
length: 15
D: TRBD2
size: once
J: TRBJ2-5
CDR3: CASSSSGLATETQYF
DNA: TGTGCCAGCAGCTCATCGGGACTAGCGACAGAGACCCAGTACTTC

V: TRBV27
length: 14
D: NA
size: NA
J: TRBJ1-3
CDR3: CASSLRVRGNTIYF
DNA: TGTGCCAGCAGTTTGAGGGTTCGTGGAAACACCATATATTTT

V: TRBV5-1
length: 15
D: NA
size: NA
J: TRBJ1-3
CDR3: CASSRDRNSGNTIYF
DNA: TGCGCCAGCAGCCGAGACAGAAACTCTGGAAACACCATATATTTT

V: TRBV28
length: 15
D: NA
size: NA
J: TRBJ2-3
CDR3: CASSLWRESTDTQYF
DNA: TGTGCCAGCAGTTTATGGCGGGAAAGCACAGATACGCAGTATTTT

V: TRBV30
length: 13
D: TRBD1
size: NA
J: TRBJ2-7
CDR3: CAWRRTGVDEQYF
DNA: TGTGCCTGGAGGAGGACAGGGGTAGACGAGCAGTACTTC

V: TRBV4-1
length: 16
D: TRBD1
size: NA
J: TRBJ1-1
CDR3: CASSLGQGAMNTEAFF
DNA: TGCGCCAGCAGCCTCGGACAGGGGGCGATGAACACTGAAGCTTTCTTT

V: TRBV5-1
length: 13
D: NA
size: NA
J: TRBJ2-7
CDR3: CASSLALGDEQYF
DNA: TGCGCCAGCAGCTTGGCCCTAGGGGACGAGCAGTACTTC

V: TRBV19
length: 16
D: NA
size: NA
J: TRBJ1-1
CDR3: CASSNLNPTGNTEAFF
DNA: TGTGCCAGTAGTAACCTCAACCCAACGGGGAACACTGAAGCTTTCTTT

V: TRBV24-1
length: 15
D: TRBD2
size: NA
J: TRBJ2-1
CDR3: CATSSAGGTYNEQFF
DNA: TGTGCCACCTCCTCGGCGGGGGGGACCTACAATGAGCAGTTCTTC

V: TRBV6-5
length: 15
D: NA
size: NA
J: TRBJ1-2
CDR3: CASSYAPRGDYGYTF
DNA: TGTGCCAGCAGTTACGCCCCCCGGGGAGATTATGGCTACACCTTC

V: TRBV5-6
length: 15
D: NA
size: NA
J: TRBJ2-1
CDR3: CASSLGPSSYNEQFF
DNA: TGTGCCAGCAGCTTGGGTCCGTCCTCCTACAATGAGCAGTTCTTC

V: TRBV27
length: 15
D: TRBD1
size: NA
J: TRBJ1-2
CDR3: CASSTQGQGVGGYTF
DNA: TGTGCCAGCAGTACCCAAGGACAGGGAGTGGGTGGCTACACCTTC

V: TRBV12-2
length: 17
D: NA
size: NA
J: TRBJ1-5
CDR3: CASRLGLTGGEYQPQHF
DNA: TGTGCAAGTCGCTTAGGTCTTACAGGGGGCGAATATCAGCCCCAGCATTTT

V: TRBV5-1
length: 12
D: NA
size: NA
J: TRBJ2-2
CDR3: CASSLNTGELFF
DNA: TGCGCCAGCAGCCTAAACACCGGGGAGCTGTTTTTT

V: TRBV24-1
length: 18
D: TRBD1
size: NA
J: TRBJ1-5
CDR3: CATSDHGVGDRGDQPQHF
DNA: TGTGCCACCAGTGATCATGGCGTCGGGGACAGGGGGGATCAGCCCCAGCATTTT

V: TRBV5-1
length: 15
D: TRBD2
size: NA
J: TRBJ2-5
CDR3: CASSRGGRDGETQYF
DNA: TGCGCCAGCAGCCGGGGAGGGAGGGATGGAGAGACCCAGTACTTC

V: TRBV27
length: 12
D: NA
size: once
J: TRBJ1-2
CDR3: CASSQGLFLYTF
DNA: TGTGCCAGCAGCCAGGGACTTTTTCTCTACACCTTC

V: TRBV4-1
length: 16
D: NA
size: NA
J: TRBJ2-1
CDR3: CASSQGGSIRYNEQFF
DNA: TGCGCCAGCAGCCAAGGCGGTTCTATACGGTACAATGAGCAGTTCTTC

V: TRBV2
length: 15
D: NA
size: NA
J: TRBJ1-5
CDR3: CASSEAGYSNQPQHF
DNA: TGTGCCAGCAGTGAGGCAGGCTATAGCAATCAGCCCCAGCATTTT

V: TRBV11-2
length: 12
D: NA
size: once
J: TRBJ1-1
CDR3: CASRISQGTAFF
DNA: TGTGCCAGCAGAATTAGCCAGGGTACAGCTTTCTTT

V: TRBV10-3
length: 16
D: NA
size: NA
J: TRBJ2-6
CDR3: CAIRPGQGSGANVLTF
DNA: TGTGCCATCAGGCCGGGACAAGGCTCTGGGGCCAACGTCCTGACTTTC

V: TRBV7-3
length: 13
D: NA
size: NA
J: TRBJ2-7
CDR3: CASSRDRGYEQYF
DNA: TGTGCCAGCAGCCGAGACAGAGGCTACGAGCAGTACTTC

V: TRBV11-2
length: 15
D: NA
size: NA
J: TRBJ2-7
CDR3: CASSLVRGQSYEQYF
DNA: TGTGCCAGCAGCTTAGTCAGAGGACAATCCTACGAGCAGTACTTC

V: TRBV7-2
length: 15
D: TRBD1
size: NA
J: TRBJ2-7
CDR3: CASSNTGTGTYEQYF
DNA: TGTGCCAGCAGCAATACCGGGACAGGGACCTACGAGCAGTACTTC

V: TRBV28
length: 16
D: TRBD1
size: once
J: TRBJ1-5
CDR3: CASSWGRGSYFQPQHF
DNA: TGTGCCAGCAGTTGGGGCAGGGGGAGTTATTTTCAGCCCCAGCATTTT

V: TRBV18
length: 12
D: TRBD1
size: NA
J: TRBJ2-1
CDR3: CASSPDRDEQFF
DNA: TGTGCCAGCTCACCCGACAGGGATGAGCAGTTCTTC

V: TRBV6-4
length: 19
D: TRBD1
size: NA
J: TRBJ2-7
CDR3: CASRPPRRQGVLHSYEQYF
DNA: TGTGCCAGCAGGCCCCCCCGACGACAGGGGGTACTACACTCCTACGAGCAGTACTTC

V: TRBV2
length: 14
D: NA
size: NA
J: TRBJ1-2
CDR3: CASSPTGFSHGYTF
DNA: TGTGCCAGCAGTCCAACAGGTTTCTCTCATGGCTACACCTTC

V: TRBV7-8
length: 14
D: NA
size: NA
J: TRBJ1-5
CDR3: CASSLGAANQPQHF
DNA: TGTGCCAGCAGCTTAGGGGCTGCCAATCAGCCCCAGCATTTT

V: TRBV7-2
length: 14
D: NA
size: NA
J: TRBJ1-1
CDR3: CASSLVPGITEAFF
DNA: TGTGCCAGCAGCTTAGTCCCCGGGATCACTGAAGCTTTCTTT

V: TRBV10-3
length: 17
D: TRBD1
size: NA
J: TRBJ2-3
CDR3: CAISESRDRGLQDTQYF
DNA: TGTGCCATCAGTGAGTCCCGCGACAGGGGGCTTCAAGATACGCAGTATTTT

V: TRBV5-1
length: 16
D: NA
size: NA
J: TRBJ1-4
CDR3: CASSTQGTDTNEKLFF
DNA: TGCGCCAGCAGTACCCAGGGGACGGATACTAATGAAAAACTGTTTTTT

V: TRBV28
length: 14
D: NA
size: NA
J: TRBJ1-2
CDR3: CASGQTLTNYGYTF
DNA: TGTGCCAGCGGACAGACTTTGACTAACTATGGCTACACCTTC

V: TRBV11-3
length: 14
D: NA
size: NA
J: TRBJ2-1
CDR3: CASSSGYSYNEQFF
DNA: TGTGCCAGCAGCTCGGGGTACTCCTACAATGAGCAGTTCTTC

V: TRBV10-3
length: 14
D: NA
size: NA
J: TRBJ2-7
CDR3: CAISEGGHTPEQYF
DNA: TGTGCCATCAGTGAGGGGGGCCATACTCCCGAGCAGTACTTC

V: TRBV19
length: 14
D: NA
size: NA
J: TRBJ2-7
CDR3: CASTASRGRDEQYF
DNA: TGTGCCAGTACCGCCTCTCGGGGAAGGGACGAGCAGTACTTC

V: TRBV7-9
length: 12
D: NA
size: NA
J: TRBJ1-1
CDR3: CASRGQNTEAFF
DNA: TGTGCCAGCAGGGGACAGAACACTGAAGCTTTCTTT

V: TRBV12-3/TRBV12-4
length: 13
D: NA
size: few
J: TRBJ2-2
CDR3: CASSPGAQGELFF
DNA: TGTGCCAGCAGCCCTGGGGCTCAGGGGGAGCTGTTTTTT

V: TRBV30
length: 11
D: NA
size: NA
J: TRBJ2-7
CDR3: CAWSSGVEQYF
DNA: TGTGCCTGGAGTTCAGGGGTCGAGCAGTACTTC

V: TRBV5-4
length: 14
D: NA
size: few
J: TRBJ1-1
CDR3: CASSISRANTEAFF
DNA: TGTGCCAGCTCTATCTCGCGGGCAAACACTGAAGCTTTCTTT

V: TRBV7-2
length: 14
D: NA
size: NA
J: TRBJ1-3
CDR3: CASSPRAASDTIYF
DNA: TGTGCCAGCAGCCCCAGGGCAGCATCAGACACCATATATTTT

V: TRBV19
length: 13
D: TRBD1
size: NA
J: TRBJ1-3
CDR3: CASWTGMGNTIYF
DNA: TGTGCCAGTTGGACAGGGATGGGAAACACCATATATTTT

V: TRBV5-1
length: 13
D: NA
size: NA
J: TRBJ1-5
CDR3: CASSPGEGQPQHF
DNA: TGCGCCAGCAGCCCGGGAGAGGGTCAGCCCCAGCATTTT

V: TRBV3-1/TRBV3-2
length: 13
D: NA
size: NA
J: TRBJ1-5
CDR3: CASSQDSNQPQHF
DNA: TGTGCCAGCAGCCAAGACTCCAATCAGCCCCAGCATTTT

V: TRBV3-1/TRBV3-2
length: 16
D: TRBD2
size: NA
J: TRBJ2-7
CDR3: CASSQGLSGSAYEQYF
DNA: TGTGCCAGCAGCCAAGGTCTGAGCGGGAGCGCTTACGAGCAGTACTTC